A single sample is the source of the 14 T cell receptor beta chains below, sequenced in a study of T cells after yellow fever vaccination. TCRdb used MiXCR to reprocess the 5' RACE reads, holding one entry per CDR3 protein. Counted here are hundreds of thousands of distinct CDR3 sequences, under 15% occurring once; the ten biggest clones make up more than 3%. The source was CD4+ T cells sorted from PBMCs, collected 15 days after the yellow fever booster vaccination. The receptors shown here come from a young man who received the YFV17D yellow fever vaccine.

This clonotype was picked up a small number of times. The chain uses TRBV12-3 or TRBV12-4 and TRBJ1-1, with a weak D call TRBD1 (5 bases). V dropped 6 bases and J dropped 2 bases, with 16 bases sitting between them. This CDR3 spans 15 amino acids. The CDR3 nucleotides are TGTGCCAGCAGCCTAAATCATGACAGTAACACTGAAGCTTTCTTT. Amino acids: CASSLNHDSNTEAFF.

V and J are TRBV7-2 and TRBJ2-5; 9 bases fit TRBD2. Germline CDR1 SGHTA, CDR2 FQGNSA. V trimming: 7 bases; J trimming: 8 bases; junction bases outside the gene matches: 17. The CDR3 totals 16 residues. Here the CDR3 reads CASTNPREAGGITQYF. CDR3 in DNA: TGTGCCAGCACCAACCCCCGGGAGGCGGGGGGGATCACCCAGTACTTC. The entire variable domain, with the rest obtained from reference TRBV7-2 and TRBJ2-5, is as follows: GAGVSQSPSNKVTEKGKDVELRCDPISGHTALYWYRQSLGQGLEFLIYFQGNSAPDKSGLPSDRFSAERTGGSVSTLTIQRTQQEDSAVYLCASTNPREAGGITQYFGPGTRLLVL.

The rearrangement joins TRBV7-2 to TRBJ2-7; the D gene is possibly TRBD2 (5 bases). V was trimmed by 2 bases and J by 4 bases, leaving 9 bases between them. The CDR3 is 13 residues long. Germline-derived CDR1 and CDR2 are SGHTA and FQGNSA. DNA for the CDR3: TGTGCCAGCAGCTTAAGCGGTCGGTACGAGCAGTACGTC. It codes for CASSLSGRYEQYV.

This rearrangement joins TRBV7-2 to TRBJ1-1; no firm D call. The CDR3 contains 16 residues. Looked up from germline, CDR1 is SGHTA and CDR2 is FQGNSA. Trimming left V 5 bases short and J 4 bases short, with 20 bases between. DNA for the CDR3: TGTGCCAGCAGCCAGAGAGGGCTGGTCCGTAGCACTGAAGCTTTCTTT. This gives the protein CASSQRGLVRSTEAFF.

The chain recombines TRBV19 with TRBJ2-7, with a possible D match to TRBD2 (6 bases). Germline-derived CDR1 and CDR2 are LNHDA and SQIVND (reference sequence). The CDR3 runs to 14 residues. V shed 8 bases and J shed 0 bases, with 14 bases lying between them. CDR3 nucleotide sequence: TGTGCCAGTTCCAGGAGGGAATACTCCTACGAGCAGTACGTC. As protein: CASSRREYSYEQYV.

In regard to this clonotype: A much larger clone sits a single nucleotide away, making a read error possible. The genes are TRBV4-1 and TRBJ2-5; D gene unclear. CDR1 and CDR2 from the germline V gene are MGHRA and YSYEKL. CDR3 length: 13 amino acids. V lost 1 base and J 5 bases, leaving 8 bases between the germline ends. In DNA form, the CDR3 reads TGCGCCAGCAGCCAAGCTGTTCCGGAGACCCAGTACTTC. It translates to CASSQAVPETQYF.

This clonotype has a handful of counts. This rearrangement joins TRBV6-5 to TRBJ2-3; 14 bases map to TRBD2. CDR3 length: 16 amino acids. CDR1 MNHEY and CDR2 SVGAGI come from the germline V gene. With V trimmed by 6 bases and J by 8 bases, 10 bases remained unmatched. CDR3 residues: CASRRTSGGPGGTQYF. The CDR3 DNA is TGTGCCAGCAGGCGGACTAGCGGGGGGCCAGGGGGTACGCAGTATTTT.

The chain recombines TRBV4-1 with TRBJ2-5, with D possibly TRBD1 on 6 matching bases. Germline V gene data show CDR1 as MGHRA and CDR2 as YSYEKL. V was trimmed by 0 bases and J by 3 bases, leaving 14 bases between them. This CDR3 has 16 residues. The CDR3 nucleotides read TGCGCCAGCAGCCAAGATCGAGGCAGGGGTAAAGAGACCCAGTACTTC. The encoded protein is CASSQDRGRGKETQYF.

This clonotype turned up a few times. The CDR3 nucleotides are TGTGCCAGCAGTGATCGTGACGGTGCCTACGAGCAGTACGTC. Its translation is CASSDRDGAYEQYV. V usage is TRBV6-2 or TRBV6-3 and J usage is TRBJ2-7; no clear D. Germline CDR1 MNHEY, CDR2 SVGEGT. This CDR3 region has 14 residues. The germline V and J ends were trimmed by 5 bases and 2 bases, with 13 bases remaining between them.

In its sample, this clonotype was seen a few times. J is TRBJ1-1 and V is TRBV5-1, with TRBD1 as a possible D gene (5 bases). The CDR3 is 13 residues long. The V gene's germline CDR1 is SGHRS and CDR2 YFSETQ. Trimming left V 3 bases short and J 4 bases short, with 10 bases between. CDR3 region: CASSWDVGTEAFF. DNA of the CDR3: TGCGCCAGCAGCTGGGACGTTGGCACTGAAGCTTTCTTT.

In this sample, this clonotype turned up a few times. The chain carries TRBV10-3 and TRBJ1-5, with 7 bases fitting TRBD1. In germline, CDR1 is ENHRY, CDR2 SYGVKD. The CDR3 length is 15 residues. V trimming: 11 bases; J trimming: 1 base; junction bases outside the gene matches: 11. Here the CDR3 reads CAARDSLGSNQPQHF. CDR3 in DNA: TGTGCCGCTAGGGACAGCCTGGGGAGCAATCAGCCCCAGCATTTT.

The V call is TRBV20-1, the J call TRBJ2-5, with D maybe TRBD1 (5 bases). CDR3 length: 13 residues. CDR1 is DFQATT and CDR2 is SNEGSKA in the germline V gene (reference sequence). V lost 5 bases and J lost 4, with 14 bases in between. CDR3 nucleotides: TGCAGTGCTCCGGCAGGGCGGAGAGAGACCCAGTACTTC. Translation gives CSAPAGRRETQYF.

This clonotype was detected a few times. The V gene is TRBV28, the J gene TRBJ2-5; TRBD2 agrees at 12 bases. From germline, CDR1 is MDHEN and CDR2 SYDVKM. The ends lost 5 bases at V and 5 bases at J; junction bases unmatched: 9. This CDR3 spans 16 amino acids. This CDR3 reads CASSPPRLAGVETQYF. The CDR3 DNA is TGTGCCAGCAGTCCCCCCCGACTAGCGGGGGTCGAGACCCAGTACTTC. Variable domain in full (rest from reference TRBV28 and TRBJ2-5): DVKVTQSSRYLVKRTGEKVFLECVQDMDHENMFWYRQDPGLGLRLIYFSYDVKMKEKGDIPEGYSVSREKKERFSLILESASTNQTSMYLCASSPPRLAGVETQYFGPGTRLLVL.

The chain employs TRBV6-1 and TRBJ2-3, with D hard to call. Germline loops: CDR1 MNHNS, CDR2 SASEGT. There are 12 residues in the CDR3. Trimming removed 1 base at V and 7 bases at J, with 6 bases between. In nucleotides, the CDR3 is TGTGCCAGCAGTGAAGGGTGGAATACGCAGTATTTT. It specifies CASSEGWNTQYF.